These 15 T cell receptor beta chains share one sample of origin, sequenced in a study of T cells in Graves' hyperthyroidism and ophthalmopathy. Authors of the study amplified TCR beta CDR3 regions from RNA transcripts. Primed by the HTBI set, a first-round RT-PCR was run on the TCR CDR3. TCRdb recomputed calls from the multiplex PCR reads with MiXCR, one row per CDR3 protein. The sample shows 130,000 or so distinct CDR3 sequences, roughly 23% of them seen only once. Sequenced sample: blood. All receptors come from a woman between 45 and 65 years old with Graves' hyperthyroidism that later progressed to Graves' ophthalmopathy.

This clonotype appeared many times. J is TRBJ2-1 and V is TRBV12-3 or TRBV12-4; 12 positions agree with TRBD1. V was pared by 6 bases and J by 9 bases, with 12 bases of the junction left unmatched. The CDR3 loop spans 16 amino acids. The CDR3 nucleotides are TGTGCCAGCAGCCCTCGGGACGGGACAGGGGGCGCTGAGCAGTTCTTC. Translating gives CASSPRDGTGGAEQFF.

This clonotype has a handful of counts. The chain recombines TRBV14 with TRBJ2-5; possibly TRBD1 or TRBD2 for D (5 bases each). CDR3 length: 14 residues. Trimming took 0 bases from V and 5 from J, leaving 10 bases between them. Germline assignment: CDR1 SGHDN and CDR2 FVKESK. The CDR3 DNA reads TGTGCCAGCAGCCAAGATCTGTGGGACGAGACCCAGTACTTC. As protein: CASSQDLWDETQYF.

The rearrangement uses TRBV12-3 or TRBV12-4 and TRBJ1-6, with D hard to call. Between the trimmed V and J ends, which lost 3 bases and 14 bases, there was a span of 11 bases. The CDR3 is made up of 12 amino acids. The DNA of the CDR3 is TGTGCCAGCAGTTTTTCGGAGGGCACCCTCCACTTT. It codes for CASSFSEGTLHF.

This clonotype occurred many times. The J gene is TRBJ1-1, the V gene TRBV5-1; the D gene is possibly TRBD1 (6 bases). The germline V and J ends were trimmed by 1 base and 3 bases, with 13 bases remaining between them. The V gene's germline CDR1 is SGHRS and CDR2 YFSETQ. The CDR3 has 15 amino acids. DNA of the CDR3: TGCGCCAGCAGCTTGAACGGGGGGCAGGACACTGAAGCTTTCTTT. Encoded protein: CASSLNGGQDTEAFF.

This clonotype was seen many times. The rearrangement uses TRBV6-1 and TRBJ2-1; D might be TRBD1 (5 bases). V was cut by 3 bases and J by 0 bases, with 12 bases left in between. The CDR3 consists of 16 residues. Germline V gene lookup returns CDR1 MNHNS and CDR2 SASEGT. The CDR3 DNA reads TGTGCCAGCAGTGACCGGACACGGAGCTCCTACAATGAGCAGTTCTTC. It yields the protein CASSDRTRSSYNEQFF.

The chain links TRBV12-3 or TRBV12-4 to TRBJ2-1; the D gene could be TRBD1 or TRBD2 (5 bases each). Trimming removed 7 bases at V and 1 base at J, with 14 bases between. This CDR3 region has 15 residues. The CDR3 DNA follows: TGTGCCAGCAAAACTACCGGGGCGTCCTACAATGAGCAGTTCTTC. Its translation: CASKTTGASYNEQFF.

The chain couples TRBV5-4 to TRBJ2-5; 8 bases match TRBD2. Per germline, CDR1 SGHNT and CDR2 YYREEE (reference sequence). CDR3 size: 16 residues. The ends lost 1 base at V and 4 bases at J; junction bases unmatched: 9. The CDR3, as DNA: TGTGCCAGCAGCTTGTTTTCCGGGAGGGCCAGAGAGACCCAGTACTTC. Translation: CASSLFSGRARETQYF.

At least ten counts were recorded for this clonotype. This chain links TRBV28 with TRBJ2-1; possibly TRBD2 for D (5 bases). The CDR3 has 11 amino acids. V was cut by 8 bases and J by 10 bases, with 12 bases left in between. Germline V CDR1 and CDR2: MDHEN, SYDVKM. As DNA, the CDR3 is TGTGCCAGCGTGAGGGATGGGGAGCAGTTCTTC. This codes for CASVRDGEQFF. The variable domain in full, with the rest retrieved from reference TRBV28 and TRBJ2-1, is DVKVTQSSRYLVKRTGEKVFLECVQDMDHENMFWYRQDPGLGLRLIYFSYDVKMKEKGDIPEGYSVSREKKERFSLILESASTNQTSMYLCASVRDGEQFFGPGTRLTVL.

This clonotype was counted ten times or more. The chain joins TRBV28 to TRBJ2-1, with 8 bases that match TRBD2. V was pared by 6 bases and J by 4 bases, with 14 bases of the junction left unmatched. Per germline, CDR1 MDHEN and CDR2 SYDVKM. The CDR3 has 17 amino acids. The DNA of the CDR3 is TGTGCCAGCAGACCCCACAGGCCCGGGGGGGGATACAATGAGCAGTTCTTC. As protein: CASRPHRPGGGYNEQFF.

The table lists this clonotype with a few counts. The rearrangement uses TRBV19 and TRBJ2-7; a weak D match, TRBD2 (5 bases). The V gene's germline CDR1 is LNHDA and CDR2 SQIVND (reference sequence). This CDR3 contains 15 residues. V was cut by 4 bases and J by 0 bases, with 13 bases left in between. The CDR3 spells CASSKEGGNSYEQYF. The DNA for the CDR3 is TGTGCCAGTAGTAAAGAGGGCGGCAACTCCTACGAGCAGTACTTC.

The chain is built from TRBV3-1 and TRBJ2-7, with 7 bases matching TRBD2. The trim removed 6 bases at V and 4 bases at J, leaving 9 bases unmatched. This CDR3 comprises 14 residues. Germline V CDR1 and CDR2: LGHDT, YNNKEL (reference sequence). The CDR3 region is CASRPSGLVYEQYF. CDR3 nucleotide sequence: TGTGCCAGCAGACCTAGCGGACTCGTGTACGAGCAGTACTTC.

This clonotype was detected once. The chain has TRBV20-1 and TRBJ2-3; 7 bases agree with TRBD1. The DNA end favors TRBJ1-5, so the J call may be wrong. This CDR3 has 16 amino acids. Germline loops: CDR1 DFQATT, CDR2 SNEGSKA (reference sequence). The CDR3 sequence: CSAHISGRGGTDTQHF. The CDR3 DNA reads TGCAGTGCTCACATTAGCGGGAGAGGGGGGACAGATACGCAGCATTTT.

The chain recombines TRBV20-1 with TRBJ2-7; TRBD1 matches at 9 bases. The CDR3 runs to 16 residues. The J segment lost 2 bases and the V segment lost 3 bases, leaving 11 bases of the junction unmatched. The germline V gene encodes CDR1 DFQATT and CDR2 SNEGSKA (reference sequence). Here the CDR3 reads CSASPYRGLSPYEQYF. Written as DNA, the CDR3 is TGCAGTGCTAGCCCGTACAGGGGGCTAAGCCCCTACGAGCAGTACTTC.

The V and J genes are TRBV28 and TRBJ2-3; TRBD2 might be the D (5 bases). The CDR3 consists of 14 residues. The germline V gene encodes CDR1 MDHEN and CDR2 SYDVKM. V dropped 4 bases and J dropped 2 bases, with 10 bases sitting between them. Here the CDR3 DNA reads TGTGCCAGCAGTTCCGGGGAATTCACAGATACGCAGTATTTT. This translates into CASSSGEFTDTQYF.

This clonotype appeared a few times. The chain is built from TRBV12-3 or TRBV12-4 and TRBJ1-5, with D tentatively TRBD1 (5 bases). Trimming took off 4 bases at V and 3 bases at J, with 10 bases between the two ends. This CDR3 contains 14 residues. The CDR3 nucleotides are TGTGCCAGCAGTTCAGGGCCCTCCAATCAGCCCCAGCATTTT. Protein: CASSSGPSNQPQHF.